The source of this TCR beta chain is a study of cytomegalovirus exposure and HLA in healthy donors. Overall study results and limits: Using a false discovery rate of 0.05, a later analysis showed that around 16,000 TCR beta sequences were associated with HLA alleles.

PCR used 60 Vbeta primers and 13 Jbeta primers. The method was immunoSEQ multiplex PCR; TCRdb's version includes in-frame clones alone and lacks a portion of them. The data show around 190,000 clones, around 83% seen once. Germline CDR1 and CDR2: SGHKS and YYEKEE (reference sequence). This CDR3 contains 18 residues. Trimming took off 5 bases at V and 0 bases at J, with 21 bases between the two ends. On this clone: No antigen is known for it.

Material for sequencing was PBMCs. This rearrangement joins TRBV5-5 to TRBJ2-4, with D perhaps TRBD1 (6 bases). The TCR originated in a woman aged 40 to 55 in good health and CMV-seronegative. CDR3 sequence (DNA): TGTGCCAGCAGTCCTTGGGTTCAGGGGCGACTAGCCAAAAACATTCAGTACTTC. Amino acid sequence: CASSPWVQGRLAKNIQYF.